The text below deals with one T cell receptor beta chain. Its antigen is as yet unknown. V lost 6 bases to trimming and J lost 8 bases, with 7 bases between them. Germline CDR1 reads MNHEY; CDR2 reads SMNVEV (reference sequence). This CDR3 is 11 amino acids long. This entry is derived from a study of monozygotic twins with cystic fibrosis. Study-level results: Co-twins had the most similar V usage for 13 of 16 pairs, J for 8.

Profiling relied on immunoSEQ multiplex PCR, and the TCRdb table lists in-frame clones only, not all of them. The table lists roughly 7,900 clones, approximately 95% of them singletons. Sequencing used blood. The sequence came from a boy between 2 and 10 years old with cystic fibrosis. The chain recombines TRBV27 with TRBJ2-2; D is uncertain. CDR3 DNA: TGTGCCAGCAGCGTTGGTGGGGAGCTGTTTTTT. Residues: CASSVGGELFF.